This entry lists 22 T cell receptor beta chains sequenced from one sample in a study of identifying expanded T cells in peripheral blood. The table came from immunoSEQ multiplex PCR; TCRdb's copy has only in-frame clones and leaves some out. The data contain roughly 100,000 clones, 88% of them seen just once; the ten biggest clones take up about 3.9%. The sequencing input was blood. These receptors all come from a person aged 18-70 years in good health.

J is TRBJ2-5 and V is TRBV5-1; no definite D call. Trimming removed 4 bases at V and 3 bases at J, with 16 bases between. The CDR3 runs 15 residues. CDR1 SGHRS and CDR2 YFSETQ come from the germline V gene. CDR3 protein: CASSLPALPKETQYF. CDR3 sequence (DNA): TGCGCCAGCAGCCTACCCGCGCTCCCGAAAGAGACCCAGTACTTC.

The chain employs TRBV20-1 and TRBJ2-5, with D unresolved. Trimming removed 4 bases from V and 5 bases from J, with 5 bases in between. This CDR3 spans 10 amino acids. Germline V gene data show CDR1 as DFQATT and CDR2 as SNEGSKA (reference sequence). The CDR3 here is CSANVETQYF. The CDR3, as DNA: TGCAGTGCTAATGTGGAGACCCAGTACTTC.

In DNA form, the CDR3 reads TGTGCCAGCAGCTTAGAAGGCAGGGACGAGCAGTACTTC. This encodes CASSLEGRDEQYF. The chain uses TRBV11-2 and TRBJ2-7; maybe TRBD1 (5 bases). The germline V gene has CDR1 SGHAT and CDR2 FQNNGV. This CDR3 has 13 amino acids. Trimming removed 0 bases at V and 5 bases at J, with 8 bases between. Filled out from reference TRBV11-2 and TRBJ2-7, the complete variable domain reads EAGVAQSPRYKIIEKRQSVAFWCNPISGHATLYWYQQILGQGPKLLIQFQNNGVVDDSQLPKDRFSAERLKGVDSTLKIQPAKLEDSAVYLCASSLEGRDEQYFGPGTRLTVT.

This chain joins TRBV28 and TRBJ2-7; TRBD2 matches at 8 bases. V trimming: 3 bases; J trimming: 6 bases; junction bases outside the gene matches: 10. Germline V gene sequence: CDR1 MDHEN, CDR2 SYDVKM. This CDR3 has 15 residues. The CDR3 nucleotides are TGTGCCAGCAGTTTTATATCGGGAGGGGTCGGCGAGCAGTACTTC. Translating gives CASSFISGGVGEQYF.

CDR3: CASSRRTGGTGELFF. DNA for the CDR3: TGTGCCAGCAGCCGTCGGACAGGGGGAACCGGGGAGCTGTTTTTT. The chain uses TRBV11-2 and TRBJ2-2; 10 nucleotides agree with TRBD1. The trim removed 5 bases at V and 5 bases at J, leaving 5 bases unmatched. CDR1 SGHAT and CDR2 FQNNGV come from the germline V gene. CDR3 length: 15 amino acids.

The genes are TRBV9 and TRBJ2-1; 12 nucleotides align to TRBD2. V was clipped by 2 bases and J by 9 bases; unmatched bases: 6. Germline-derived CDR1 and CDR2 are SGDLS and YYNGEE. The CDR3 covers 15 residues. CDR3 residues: CASSVASGRASEQFF. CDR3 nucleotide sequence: TGTGCCAGCAGCGTTGCTAGCGGGAGGGCTAGTGAGCAGTTCTTC.

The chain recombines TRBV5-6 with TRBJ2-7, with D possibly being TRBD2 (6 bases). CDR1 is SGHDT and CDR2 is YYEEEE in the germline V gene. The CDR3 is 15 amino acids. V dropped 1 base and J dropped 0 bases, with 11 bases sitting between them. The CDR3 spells CASSLPGSSSYEQYF. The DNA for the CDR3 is TGTGCCAGCAGCTTGCCCGGGAGCAGCTCCTACGAGCAGTACTTC.

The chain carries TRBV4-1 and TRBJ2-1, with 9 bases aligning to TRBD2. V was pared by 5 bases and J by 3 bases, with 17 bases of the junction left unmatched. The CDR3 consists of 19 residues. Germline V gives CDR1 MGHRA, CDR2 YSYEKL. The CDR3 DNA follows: TGCGCCAGCAGCGACCCACCGCCCCTTCTAGCGGGGAACTACAATGAGCAGTTCTTC. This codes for CASSDPPPLLAGNYNEQFF.

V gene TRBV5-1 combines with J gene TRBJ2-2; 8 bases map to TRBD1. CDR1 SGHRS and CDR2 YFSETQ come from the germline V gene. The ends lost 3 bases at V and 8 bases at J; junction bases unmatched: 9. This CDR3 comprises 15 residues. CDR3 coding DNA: TGCGCCAGCAGCTCGTCGACAGGGGTCGGTGGGGAGCTGTTTTTT. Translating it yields CASSSSTGVGGELFF.

This CDR3 reads CASSVLAASYNEQFF. The CDR3 region has the DNA TGTGCCAGCAGCGTACTAGCGGCGTCCTACAATGAGCAGTTCTTC. V is TRBV9 and J is TRBJ2-1; 7 bases align to TRBD2. The CDR3 has 15 residues. Germline assignment: CDR1 SGDLS and CDR2 YYNGEE. With 1 base clipped from V and 1 base from J, the junction kept 2 bases outside the gene matches. Based on the CDR3 plus reference TRBV9 and TRBJ2-1, the full variable domain is DSGVTQTPKHLITATGQRVTLRCSPRSGDLSVYWYQQSLDQGLQFLIQYYNGEERAKGNILERFSAQQFPDLHSELNLSSLELGDSALYFCASSVLAASYNEQFFGPGTRLTVL.

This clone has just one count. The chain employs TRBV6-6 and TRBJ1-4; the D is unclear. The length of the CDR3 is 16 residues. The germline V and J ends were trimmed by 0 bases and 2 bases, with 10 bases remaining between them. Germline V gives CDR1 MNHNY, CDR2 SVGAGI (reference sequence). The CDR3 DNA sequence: TGTGCCAGCAGTTACTCAGATGGGGTCACTAATGAAAAACTGTTTTTT. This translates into CASSYSDGVTNEKLFF.

The CDR3, as DNA: TGTGCCAGCAGCCCTCAGGGACATCTAGGGGAGGAGCTGTTTTTT. It codes for CASSPQGHLGEELFF. This chain links TRBV7-9 with TRBJ2-2; TRBD1 might be the D (6 bases). There are 15 residues in the CDR3. Germline CDR1 SEHNR, CDR2 FQNEAQ (reference sequence). Trimming took off 5 bases at V and 10 bases at J, with 20 bases between the two ends.

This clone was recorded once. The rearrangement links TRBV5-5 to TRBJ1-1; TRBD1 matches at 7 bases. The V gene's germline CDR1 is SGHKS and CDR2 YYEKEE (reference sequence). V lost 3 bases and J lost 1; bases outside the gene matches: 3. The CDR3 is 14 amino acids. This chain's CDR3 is CASSSTGQNTEAFF. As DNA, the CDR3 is TGTGCCAGCAGCTCGACAGGGCAGAACACTGAAGCTTTCTTT.

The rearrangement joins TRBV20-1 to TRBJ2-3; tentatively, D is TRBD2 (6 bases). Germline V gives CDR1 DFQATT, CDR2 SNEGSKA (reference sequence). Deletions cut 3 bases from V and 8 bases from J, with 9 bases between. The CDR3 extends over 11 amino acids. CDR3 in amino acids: CSASGGTTQYF. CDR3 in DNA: TGCAGTGCTAGTGGGGGGACTACGCAGTATTTT.

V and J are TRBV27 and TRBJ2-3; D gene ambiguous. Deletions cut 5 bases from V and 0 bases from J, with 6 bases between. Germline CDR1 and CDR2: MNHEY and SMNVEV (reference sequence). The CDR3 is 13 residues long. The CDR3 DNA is TGTGCCAGCAGTCTGCGCAGCACAGATACGCAGTATTTT. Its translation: CASSLRSTDTQYF.

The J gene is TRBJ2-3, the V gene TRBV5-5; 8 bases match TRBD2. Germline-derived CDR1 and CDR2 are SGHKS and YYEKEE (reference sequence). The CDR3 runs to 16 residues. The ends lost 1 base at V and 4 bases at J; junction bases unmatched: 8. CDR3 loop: CASSLKTSEDSDTQYF. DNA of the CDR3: TGTGCCAGCAGCTTGAAGACTAGCGAAGATTCAGATACGCAGTATTTT. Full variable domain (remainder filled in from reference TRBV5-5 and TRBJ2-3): DAGVTQSPTHLIKTRGQQVTLRCSPISGHKSVSWYQQVLGQGPQFIFQYYEKEERGRGNFPDRFSARQFPNYSSELNVNALLLGDSALYLCASSLKTSEDSDTQYFGPGTRLTVL.

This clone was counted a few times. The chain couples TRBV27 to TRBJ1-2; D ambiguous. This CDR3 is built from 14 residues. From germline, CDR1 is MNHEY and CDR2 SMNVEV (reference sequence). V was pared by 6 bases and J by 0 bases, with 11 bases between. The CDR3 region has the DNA TGTGCCAGCAGCCCCACAGTAGCTAACTATGGCTACACCTTC. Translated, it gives CASSPTVANYGYTF.

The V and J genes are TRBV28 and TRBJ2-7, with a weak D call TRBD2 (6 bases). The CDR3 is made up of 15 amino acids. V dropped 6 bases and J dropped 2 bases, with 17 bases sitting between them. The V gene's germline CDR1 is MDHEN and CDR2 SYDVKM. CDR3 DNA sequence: TGTGCCAGCAGACCTCTAGCGAACCCCCCCTACGAGCAGTACTTC. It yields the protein CASRPLANPPYEQYF.

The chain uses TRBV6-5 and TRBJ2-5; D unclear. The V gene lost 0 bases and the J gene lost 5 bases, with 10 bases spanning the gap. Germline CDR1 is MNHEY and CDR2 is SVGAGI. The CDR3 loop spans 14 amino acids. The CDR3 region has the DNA TGTGCCAGCAGTTACTCGGCAAACATGGAGACCCAGTACTTC. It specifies CASSYSANMETQYF.

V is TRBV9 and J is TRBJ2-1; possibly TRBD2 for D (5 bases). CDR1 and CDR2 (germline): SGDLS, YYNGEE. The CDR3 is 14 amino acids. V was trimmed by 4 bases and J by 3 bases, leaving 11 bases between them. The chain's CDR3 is CASSLDTSYNEQFF. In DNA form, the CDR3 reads TGTGCCAGCAGCCTAGACACTAGCTACAATGAGCAGTTCTTC.

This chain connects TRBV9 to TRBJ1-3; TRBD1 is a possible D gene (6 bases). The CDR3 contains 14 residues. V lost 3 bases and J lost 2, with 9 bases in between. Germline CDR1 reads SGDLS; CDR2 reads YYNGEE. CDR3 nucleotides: TGTGCCAGCAGCGGAACAGGGACTGGAAACACCATATATTTT. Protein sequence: CASSGTGTGNTIYF.

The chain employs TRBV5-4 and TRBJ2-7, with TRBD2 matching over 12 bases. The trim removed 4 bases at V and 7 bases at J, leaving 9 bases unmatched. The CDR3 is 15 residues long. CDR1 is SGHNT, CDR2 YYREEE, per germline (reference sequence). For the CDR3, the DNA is TGTGCCAGCAGCACGACTAGCGGGAGACGAGGTGAGCAGTACTTC. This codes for CASSTTSGRRGEQYF.